This paragraph reports one T cell receptor beta chain. Its target is unknown. This entry comes from a study of beta chain features in type 1 diabetes. Study-wide background: No patient-donor differences in age, gender, total cells or subset yield. Findings and limits, study-wide: All four CD4+ subsets from Type 1 diabetes patients carried moderately but significantly shorter TCRB CDR3s.

TCRB transcripts that were expressed got sequenced, as all of the isolated RNA had been reverse transcribed. The repertoire was sequenced with immunoSEQ multiplex PCR; TCRdb's copy has only in-frame clones and lacks some. The data contain some 700,000 clones, roughly 13% of them singletons. CDR3 length: 12 residues. Germline V lookup: CDR1 SEHNR, CDR2 FQNEAQ (reference sequence). With 5 bases removed from V and 7 bases from J, the gap between germline ends came to 11 bases. The genes are TRBV7-9 and TRBJ1-1; D perhaps matches TRBD1 (5 bases). The clonotype originates from a man aged 18 to 35 with type 1 diabetes. The sample taken for sequencing was naive CD4+ T cells from blood. The CDR3 nucleotides read TGTGCCAGCAGCCCCGTTGGGGGTGAAGCTTTCTTT. Its translation is CASSPVGGEAFF.